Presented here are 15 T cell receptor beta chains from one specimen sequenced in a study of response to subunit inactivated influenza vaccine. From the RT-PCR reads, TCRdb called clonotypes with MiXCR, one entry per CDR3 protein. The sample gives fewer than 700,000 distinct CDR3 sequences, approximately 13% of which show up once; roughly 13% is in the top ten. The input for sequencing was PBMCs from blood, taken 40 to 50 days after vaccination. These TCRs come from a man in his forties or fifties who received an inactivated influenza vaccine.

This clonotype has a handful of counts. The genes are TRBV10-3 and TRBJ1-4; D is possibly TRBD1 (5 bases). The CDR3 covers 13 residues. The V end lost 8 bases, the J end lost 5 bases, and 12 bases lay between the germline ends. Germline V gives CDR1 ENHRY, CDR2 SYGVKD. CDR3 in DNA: TGTGCCATCCGTCGGGACCCGAATGAAAAACTGTTTTTT. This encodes CAIRRDPNEKLFF.

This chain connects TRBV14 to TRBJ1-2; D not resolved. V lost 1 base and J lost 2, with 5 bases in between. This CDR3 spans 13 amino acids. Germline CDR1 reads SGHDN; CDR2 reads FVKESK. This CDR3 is CASSQGINYGYTF. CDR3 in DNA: TGTGCCAGCAGCCAAGGGATAAACTATGGCTACACCTTC.

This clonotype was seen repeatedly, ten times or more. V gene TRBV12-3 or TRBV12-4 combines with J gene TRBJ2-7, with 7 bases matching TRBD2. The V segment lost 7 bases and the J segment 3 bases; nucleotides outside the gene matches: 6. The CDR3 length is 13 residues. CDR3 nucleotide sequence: TGTGCCAGCAAATTGGGCGGGAGCTACGAGCAGTACTTC. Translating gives CASKLGGSYEQYF.

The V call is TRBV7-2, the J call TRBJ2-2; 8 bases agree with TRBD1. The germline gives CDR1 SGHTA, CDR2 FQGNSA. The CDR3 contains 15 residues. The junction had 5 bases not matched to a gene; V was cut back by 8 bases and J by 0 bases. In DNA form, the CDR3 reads TGTGCCAGCCGGTACAGGGGGGCGAACACCGGGGAGCTGTTTTTT. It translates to CASRYRGANTGELFF.

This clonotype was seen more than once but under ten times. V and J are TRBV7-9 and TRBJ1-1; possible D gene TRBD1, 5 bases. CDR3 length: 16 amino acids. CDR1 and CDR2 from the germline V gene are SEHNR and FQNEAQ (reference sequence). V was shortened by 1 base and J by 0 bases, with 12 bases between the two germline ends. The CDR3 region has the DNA TGTGCCAGCAGCTTAGGACGGGGACTCATGAACACTGAAGCTTTCTTT. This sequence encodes CASSLGRGLMNTEAFF.

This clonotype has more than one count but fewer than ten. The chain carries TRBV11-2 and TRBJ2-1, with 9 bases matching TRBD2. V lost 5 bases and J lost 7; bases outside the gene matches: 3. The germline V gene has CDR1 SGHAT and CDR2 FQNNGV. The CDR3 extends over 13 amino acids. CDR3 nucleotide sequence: TGTGCCAGCAGCCGCGGGGGGGCAAATGAGCAGTTCTTC. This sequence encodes CASSRGGANEQFF. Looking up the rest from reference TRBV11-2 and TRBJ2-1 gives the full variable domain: EAGVAQSPRYKIIEKRQSVAFWCNPISGHATLYWYQQILGQGPKLLIQFQNNGVVDDSQLPKDRFSAERLKGVDSTLKIQPAKLEDSAVYLCASSRGGANEQFFGPGTRLTVL.

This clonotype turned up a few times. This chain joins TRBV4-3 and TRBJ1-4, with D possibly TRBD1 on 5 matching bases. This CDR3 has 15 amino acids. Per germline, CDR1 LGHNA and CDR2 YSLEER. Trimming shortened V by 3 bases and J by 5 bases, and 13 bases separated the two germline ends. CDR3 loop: CASSHRRTYNEKLFF. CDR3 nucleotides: TGCGCCAGCAGCCACCGACGGACATACAATGAAAAACTGTTTTTT.

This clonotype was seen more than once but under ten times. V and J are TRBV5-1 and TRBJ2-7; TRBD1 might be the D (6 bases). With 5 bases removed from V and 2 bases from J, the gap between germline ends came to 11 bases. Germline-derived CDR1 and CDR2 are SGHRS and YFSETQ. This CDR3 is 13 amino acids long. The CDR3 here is CASRLTGTYEQYF. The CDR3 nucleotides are TGCGCCAGCAGACTGACAGGCACCTACGAGCAGTACTTC.

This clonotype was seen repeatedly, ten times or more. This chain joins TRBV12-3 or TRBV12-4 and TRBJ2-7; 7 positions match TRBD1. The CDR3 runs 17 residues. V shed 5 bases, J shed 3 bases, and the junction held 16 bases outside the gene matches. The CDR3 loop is CASSPAHLTGSHYEQYF. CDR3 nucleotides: TGTGCCAGCAGTCCCGCTCACCTGACAGGGTCCCACTACGAGCAGTACTTC.

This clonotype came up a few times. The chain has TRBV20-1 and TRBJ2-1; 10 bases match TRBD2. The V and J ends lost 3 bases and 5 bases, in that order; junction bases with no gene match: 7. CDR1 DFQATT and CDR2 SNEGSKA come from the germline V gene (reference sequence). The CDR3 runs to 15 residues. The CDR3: CSARIPSGSHNEQFF. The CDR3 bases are TGCAGTGCTAGGATACCTAGCGGGAGCCACAATGAGCAGTTCTTC.

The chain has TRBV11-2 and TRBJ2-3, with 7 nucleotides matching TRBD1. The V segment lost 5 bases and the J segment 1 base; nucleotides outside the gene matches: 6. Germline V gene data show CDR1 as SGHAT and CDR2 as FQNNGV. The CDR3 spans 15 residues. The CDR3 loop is CASSPRQGRTDTQYF. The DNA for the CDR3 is TGTGCCAGCAGCCCCCGACAGGGACGCACAGATACGCAGTATTTT.

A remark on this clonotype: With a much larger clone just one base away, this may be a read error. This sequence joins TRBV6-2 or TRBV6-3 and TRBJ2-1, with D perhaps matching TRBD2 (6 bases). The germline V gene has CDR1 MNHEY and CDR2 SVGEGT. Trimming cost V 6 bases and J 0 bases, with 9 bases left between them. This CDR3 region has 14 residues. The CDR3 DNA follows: TGTGCCAGCAGACCGGGACTCTCCTACAATGAGCAGTTCTTC. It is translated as CASRPGLSYNEQFF.

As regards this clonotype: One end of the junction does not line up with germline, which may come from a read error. In nucleotides, the CDR3 is TGTGCCAGCAGTTCATCTAGCAGGAGGGCTTACAGTGAGCAGTTCTTC. It codes for CASSSSSRRAYSEQFF. V usage is TRBV12-3 or TRBV12-4 and J usage is TRBJ2-1; D is perhaps TRBD2 (6 bases). The CDR3 runs to 16 residues.

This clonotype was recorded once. This CDR3 reads CASSLGPSSGSTEAFF. The CDR3 nucleotides read TGTGCCAGCAGCTTGGGCCCCTCCTCGGGGAGCACTGAAGCTTTCTTT. The chain joins TRBV5-4 to TRBJ1-1, with D uncertain. From germline, CDR1 is SGHNT and CDR2 YYREEE (reference sequence). The CDR3 totals 16 residues. Trimming pared 0 bases from V and 4 bases from J, leaving 16 bases between.

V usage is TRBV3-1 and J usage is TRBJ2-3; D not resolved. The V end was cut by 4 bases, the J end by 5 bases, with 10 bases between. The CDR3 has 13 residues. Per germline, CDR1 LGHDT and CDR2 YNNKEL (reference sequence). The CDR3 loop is CASSPSQEDTQYF. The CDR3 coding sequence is TGTGCCAGCAGCCCAAGTCAGGAAGATACGCAGTATTTT.